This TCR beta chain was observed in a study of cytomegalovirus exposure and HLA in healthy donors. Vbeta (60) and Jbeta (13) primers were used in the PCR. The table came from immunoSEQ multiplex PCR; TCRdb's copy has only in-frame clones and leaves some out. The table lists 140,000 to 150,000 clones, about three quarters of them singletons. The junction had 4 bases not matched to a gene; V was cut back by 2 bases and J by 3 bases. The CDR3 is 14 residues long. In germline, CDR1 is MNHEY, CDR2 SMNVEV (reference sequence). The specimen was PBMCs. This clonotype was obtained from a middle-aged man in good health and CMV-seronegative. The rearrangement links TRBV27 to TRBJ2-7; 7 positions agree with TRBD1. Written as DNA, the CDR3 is TGTGCCAGCAGTTTACACACAGGGGTCTACGAGCAGTACTTC. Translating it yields CASSLHTGVYEQYF.